The 3 T cell receptor beta chains presented below share a single source sample, sequenced in a study of patients and donors after allogeneic stem cell transplantation. TCRdb independently ran MiXCR on the RT-PCR reads; one entry per CDR3 protein. This sample has roughly 960,000 distinct CDR3 sequences, with 15% to 20% found just once. Material for sequencing was blood, either unsorted or a sorted T cell fraction (not recorded which). The receptors were gathered from a human donor who was either an allogeneic HSCT recipient or a stem cell or donor lymphocyte infusion donor (not recorded which). It is not recorded whose cells these are; they may come from a transplant donor.

This clonotype was seen repeatedly, ten times or more. The CDR3 sequence: CASSSSGLGPYEQYF. The CDR3 bases are TGTGCCAGCAGCTCTTCGGGACTCGGGCCCTACGAGCAGTACTTC. V and J are TRBV11-1 and TRBJ2-7; a weak D match, TRBD2 (6 bases). Per the germline V gene, CDR1 is SGHAT and CDR2 is FQDESV (reference sequence). V was pared by 4 bases and J by 2 bases, with 15 bases between. The CDR3 runs 15 residues. Using reference TRBV11-1 and TRBJ2-7 for the parts outside the CDR3, the full variable domain is EAEVAQSPRYKITEKSQAVAFWCDPISGHATLYWYRQILGQGPELLVQFQDESVVDDSQLPKDRFSAERLKGVDSTLKIQPAELGDSAMYLCASSSSGLGPYEQYFGPGTRLTVT.

The genes are TRBV27 and TRBJ2-7, with D unresolved. The CDR3 runs to 15 residues. Germline V lookup: CDR1 MNHEY, CDR2 SMNVEV (reference sequence). V was trimmed by 3 bases and J by 0 bases, leaving 12 bases between them. The CDR3 sequence is CASSFQTERSYEQYF. The CDR3 DNA follows: TGTGCCAGCAGTTTTCAAACAGAACGCTCCTACGAGCAGTACTTC.

This clonotype showed up just a few times. The V call is TRBV6-5, the J call TRBJ1-1; possible D gene TRBD1, 6 bases. Germline loops: CDR1 MNHEY, CDR2 SVGAGI. Trimming shortened V by 2 bases and J by 4 bases, and 17 bases separated the two germline ends. The CDR3 spans 16 residues. Here the CDR3 DNA reads TGTGCCAGCAGTTACGGGGGCAGTGTAGGGAGCACTGAAGCTTTCTTT. Its protein product is CASSYGGSVGSTEAFF.